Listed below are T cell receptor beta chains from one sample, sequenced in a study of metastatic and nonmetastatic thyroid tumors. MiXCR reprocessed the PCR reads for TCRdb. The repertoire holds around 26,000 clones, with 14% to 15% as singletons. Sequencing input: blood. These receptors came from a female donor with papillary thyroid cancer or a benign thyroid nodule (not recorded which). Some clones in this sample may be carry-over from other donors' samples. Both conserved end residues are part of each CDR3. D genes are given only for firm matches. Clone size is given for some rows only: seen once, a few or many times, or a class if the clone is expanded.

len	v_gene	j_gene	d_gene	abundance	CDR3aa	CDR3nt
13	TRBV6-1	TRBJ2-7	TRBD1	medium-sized	CASSVESTGAKYF	TGTGCCAGCAGTGTAGAGAGTACAGGGGCAAAATACTTC
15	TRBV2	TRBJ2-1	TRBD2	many	CASSAGGRRQNEQFF	TGTGCCAGCAGTGCGGGCGGGAGAAGGCAAAATGAGCAGTTCTTC
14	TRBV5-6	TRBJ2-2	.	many	CASSEGPNTGELFF	TGTGCCAGCAGCGAGGGACCAAACACCGGGGAGCTGTTTTTT
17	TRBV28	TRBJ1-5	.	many	CASSFLRYRRGNQPQHF	TGTGCCAGCAGTTTCCTCAGGTACCGGAGGGGCAATCAGCCCCAGCATTTT
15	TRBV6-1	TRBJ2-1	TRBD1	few	CASGQGAGSYNEQFF	TGTGCCAGCGGACAGGGGGCCGGCTCCTACAATGAGCAGTTCTTC
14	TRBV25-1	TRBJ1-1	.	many	CASGGPELNTEAFF	TGTGCCAGCGGCGGCCCTGAATTGAACACTGAAGCTTTCTTT
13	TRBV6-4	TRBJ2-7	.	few	CDNQSDTSYEQYF	TGTGACAACCAATCGGACACATCCTACGAGCAGTACTTC
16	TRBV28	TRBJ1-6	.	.	CASSLVQGGYNSPLHF	TGTGCCAGCAGTTTGGTCCAGGGTGGATATAATTCACCCCTCCACTTT
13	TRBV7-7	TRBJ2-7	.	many	CASSSIYRSEQYF	TGTGCTAGCAGCTCCATATACAGGTCCGAGCAGTACTTC
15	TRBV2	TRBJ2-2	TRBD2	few	CASSEGSSGRGELFF	TGTGCCAGCAGTGAAGGGTCTAGCGGGAGGGGTGAGCTGTTTTTT
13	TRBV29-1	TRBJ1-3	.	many	CSGVPPYGNTIYF	TGCAGCGGAGTCCCCCCTTACGGAAACACCATATATTTT
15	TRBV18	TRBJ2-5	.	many	CASSRPLGGGETQYF	TGTGCCAGCTCCCGACCTTTGGGAGGTGGGGAGACCCAGTACTTC
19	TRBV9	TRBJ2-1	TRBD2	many	CASSVGDLAGATSYNEQFF	TGTGCCAGCAGCGTAGGGGATCTAGCGGGAGCTACCTCCTACAATGAGCAGTTCTTC
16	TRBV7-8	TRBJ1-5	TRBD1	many	CASSLAGWDSSQPQHF	TGTGCCAGCAGCTTAGCGGGATGGGACAGTTCCCAGCCCCAGCATTTT
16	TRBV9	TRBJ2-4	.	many	CASSAGGYWAKNIQYF	TGTGCCAGCAGCGCGGGCGGGTATTGGGCCAAAAACATTCAGTACTTC
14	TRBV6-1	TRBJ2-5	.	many	CASSQTDHQETQYF	TGTGCCAGCAGTCAAACAGATCATCAAGAGACCCAGTACTTC
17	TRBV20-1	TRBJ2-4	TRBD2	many	CSARLIAGGPIENIQYF	TGCAGTGCTAGACTGATCGCGGGAGGGCCTATTGAAAACATTCAGTACTTC
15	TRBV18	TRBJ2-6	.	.	CASSPDSSGANVLTF	TGTGCTAGCTCTCCCGACAGCTCTGGGGCCAACGTCCTTACTTTC
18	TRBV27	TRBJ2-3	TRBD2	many	CASSLSTQREVSTDTQYF	TGTGCCAGCAGTTTATCGACCCAGCGGGAGGTGAGCACAGATACGCAGTATTTT
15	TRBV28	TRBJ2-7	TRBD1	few	CSSSSSGTGGREQYF	TGTTCTAGCAGCTCTTCCGGGACAGGGGGTCGGGAGCAGTACTTC
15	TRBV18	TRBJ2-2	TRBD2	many	CASSPGLANTGELFF	TGTGCCAGCTCGCCTGGACTAGCTAACACCGGGGAGCTGTTTTTT
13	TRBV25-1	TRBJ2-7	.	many	CASRETNTHEQYF	TGTGCCAGTCGTGAGACCAACACCCACGAGCAGTACTTC
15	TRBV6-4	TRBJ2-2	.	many	CASSVEGAHTGELFF	TGTGCCAGCTCGGTGGAGGGGGCTCACACCGGGGAGCTGTTTTTT
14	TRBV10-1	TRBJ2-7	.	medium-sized	CASSESYRDYEQYF	TGCGCCAGCAGTGAGTCTTACAGGGACTACGAGCAGTACTTC
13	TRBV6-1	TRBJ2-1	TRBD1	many	CASSQDRGHEQFF	TGTGCCAGCAGCCAGGACAGGGGACATGAGCAGTTCTTC
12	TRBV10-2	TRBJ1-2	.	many	CASSEGNYGYTF	TGCGCCAGCAGTGAGGGGAACTATGGCTACACCTTC
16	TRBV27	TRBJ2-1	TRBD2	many	CAISPASGRSDNEQFF	TGTGCCATCTCCCCGGCTAGCGGGAGGTCCGACAATGAGCAGTTCTTC
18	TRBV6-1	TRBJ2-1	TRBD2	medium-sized	CASSESRRGLAVYNEQFF	TGTGCCAGCAGTGAATCGAGGCGAGGACTAGCTGTTTACAATGAGCAGTTCTTC
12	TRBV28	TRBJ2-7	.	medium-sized	CASKLAGDEQYF	TGTGCCAGCAAATTGGCAGGGGACGAGCAGTACTTC
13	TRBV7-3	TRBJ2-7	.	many	CASSFDHSYEQYF	TGTGCCAGCAGCTTTGACCACTCCTACGAGCAGTACTTC
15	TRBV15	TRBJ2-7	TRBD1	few	CVTSRVQGISYEQYF	TGTGTCACCAGCAGAGTACAGGGGATCTCCTACGAGCAGTACTTC
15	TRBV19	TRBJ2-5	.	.	CVSSIDLSGLEAQYF	TGTGTCAGTAGTATAGATCTATCCGGCCTTGAGGCTCAGTACTTC
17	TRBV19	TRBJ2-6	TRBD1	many	CASSPGTGVSGANVLTF	TGTGCCAGTAGTCCCGGGACAGGGGTTTCTGGGGCCAACGTCCTGACTTTC
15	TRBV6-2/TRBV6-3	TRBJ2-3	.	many	CASAPMGPYTDTQYF	TGTGCCAGCGCCCCCATGGGACCCTACACAGATACGCAGTATTTT
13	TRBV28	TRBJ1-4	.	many	CASRADGNEKLFF	TGTGCCAGCAGGGCGGACGGTAATGAAAAACTGTTTTTT